This TCR beta chain was obtained from a study of blood T cell repertoires in COVID-19. About the research overall: Sources were T cells, B-cell-depleted T cells, or PBMCs; the material itself was cDNA or gDNA.

In the study's own analysis: The assay estimated nucleated cells by amplifying reference gene primers. Some clones are missing from TCRdb's copy, which holds only in-frame ones; the method was immunoSEQ multiplex PCR. V and J calls and clone size are as listed in that table; D and trimming were resolved from the DNA. Of around 100,000 clones in the sample, 75% to 90% were seen once. Specimen: peripheral blood. The source is a human donor in a cohort sampled during active COVID-19.

In nucleotides, the CDR3 is TGTGCCATCTATAGCGGTAGGAATGAGCAGTTCTTC. This codes for CAIYSGRNEQFF. The chain carries TRBV3-1 (or the pseudogene TRBV3-2) and TRBJ2-1, with TRBD2 as a possible D gene (6 bases). Deletions cut 10 bases from V and 7 bases from J, with 14 bases between. This CDR3 has 12 amino acids. Germline lookup yields CDR1 LGHDT and CDR2 YNNKEL (reference sequence).